A single sample gave rise to the 2 T cell receptor beta chains below, sequenced in a study of blood T cell repertoires in COVID-19. Sequencing used immunoSEQ multiplex PCR; TCRdb keeps in-frame clones, though not all of them. The table shows 35,000 to 45,000 clones, with under 90% occurring only once. The sample was peripheral blood. Every receptor here comes from a human donor in a cohort sampled during active COVID-19.

The V gene is TRBV18, the J gene TRBJ1-1, with 8 bases aligning to TRBD1. The CDR3 runs to 13 residues. The V and J ends lost 8 bases and 3 bases, in that order; junction bases with no gene match: 5. Germline V CDR1 and CDR2: KGHSH, LQKENI. The CDR3 coding sequence is TGTGCCAGCGCCTTACAGGGGGACACTGAAGCTTTCTTT. This encodes CASALQGDTEAFF.

This clone was observed a single time. The chain combines TRBV6-6 with TRBJ2-1; D is possibly TRBD1 (5 bases). The CDR3 extends over 14 amino acids. From germline, CDR1 is MNHNY and CDR2 SVGAGI (reference sequence). V gave up 4 bases and J gave up 3 bases, with 10 bases separating them. The chain's CDR3 is CASSSSQGYNEQFF. As DNA, the CDR3 is TGTGCCAGCAGTTCCTCCCAGGGCTACAATGAGCAGTTCTTC.